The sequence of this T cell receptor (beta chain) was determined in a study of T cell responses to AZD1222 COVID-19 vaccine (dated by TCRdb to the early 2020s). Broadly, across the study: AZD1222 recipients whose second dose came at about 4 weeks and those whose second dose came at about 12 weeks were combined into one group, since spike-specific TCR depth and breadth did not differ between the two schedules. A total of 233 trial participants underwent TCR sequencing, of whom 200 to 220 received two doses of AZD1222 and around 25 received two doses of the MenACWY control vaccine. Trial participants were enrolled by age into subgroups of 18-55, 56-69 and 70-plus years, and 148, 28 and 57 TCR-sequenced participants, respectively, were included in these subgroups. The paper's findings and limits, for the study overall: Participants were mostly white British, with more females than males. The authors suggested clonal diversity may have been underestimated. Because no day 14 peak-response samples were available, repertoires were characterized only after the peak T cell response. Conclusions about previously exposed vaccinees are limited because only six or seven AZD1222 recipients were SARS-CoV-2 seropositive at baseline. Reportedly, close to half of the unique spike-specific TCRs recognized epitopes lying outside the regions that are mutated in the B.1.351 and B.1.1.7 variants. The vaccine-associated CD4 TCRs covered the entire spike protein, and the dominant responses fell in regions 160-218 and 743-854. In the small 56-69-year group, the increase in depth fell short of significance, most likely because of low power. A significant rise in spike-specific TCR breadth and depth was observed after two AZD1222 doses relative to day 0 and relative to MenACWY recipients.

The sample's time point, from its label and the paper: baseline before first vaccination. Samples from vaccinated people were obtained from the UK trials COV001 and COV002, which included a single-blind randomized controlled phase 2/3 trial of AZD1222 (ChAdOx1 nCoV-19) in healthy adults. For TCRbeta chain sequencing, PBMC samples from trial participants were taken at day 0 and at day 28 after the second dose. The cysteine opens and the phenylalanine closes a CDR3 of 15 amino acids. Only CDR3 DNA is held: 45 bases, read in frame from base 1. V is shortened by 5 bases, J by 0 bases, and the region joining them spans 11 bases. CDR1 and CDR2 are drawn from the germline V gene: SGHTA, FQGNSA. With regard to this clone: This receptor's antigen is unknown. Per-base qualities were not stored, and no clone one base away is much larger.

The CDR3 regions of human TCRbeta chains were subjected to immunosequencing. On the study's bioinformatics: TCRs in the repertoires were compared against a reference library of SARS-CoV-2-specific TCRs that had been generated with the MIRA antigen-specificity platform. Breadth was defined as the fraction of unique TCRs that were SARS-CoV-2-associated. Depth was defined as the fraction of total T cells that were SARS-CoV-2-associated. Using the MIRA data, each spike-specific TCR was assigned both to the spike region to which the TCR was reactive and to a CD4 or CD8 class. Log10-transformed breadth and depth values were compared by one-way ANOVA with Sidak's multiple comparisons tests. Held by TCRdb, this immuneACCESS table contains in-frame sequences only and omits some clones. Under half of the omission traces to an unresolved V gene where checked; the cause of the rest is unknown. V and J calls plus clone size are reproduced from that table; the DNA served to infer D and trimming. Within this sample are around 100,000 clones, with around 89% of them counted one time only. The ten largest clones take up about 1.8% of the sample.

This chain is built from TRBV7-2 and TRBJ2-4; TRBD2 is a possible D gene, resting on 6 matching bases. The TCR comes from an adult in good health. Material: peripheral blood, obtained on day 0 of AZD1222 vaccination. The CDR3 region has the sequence CASSQRDLAKNIQYF. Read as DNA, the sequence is TGTGCCAGCAGCCAGAGGGACTTAGCCAAAAACATTCAGTACTTC.